This T cell receptor beta chain is drawn from a study of shared clonotypes between healthy human individuals. Here immunoSEQ multiplex PCR was the method, and the copy in TCRdb shows in-frame clones only, minus some. Of some 2,500,000 clones listed, roughly 93% were seen once; the top ten hold 0.36%. The receptor's source is a man in his late teens or twenties in good health. Some clones in this sample may be carry-over from other donors' samples. Sample: naive CD4+ T cells from PBMCs. Subset given: CD45RA+ positively selected.

DNA for the CDR3: TGCGCCAGCAGCCAAGGCAGGTCCTACGAGCAGTACTTC. Translating it yields CASSQGRSYEQYF. V usage is TRBV4-3 and J usage is TRBJ2-7, with D uncertain. V gave up 1 base and J gave up 1 base, with 5 bases separating them. The CDR3 consists of 13 residues. Per germline, CDR1 LGHNA and CDR2 YSLEER.